This T cell receptor beta chain is from a study of human T cells and chemical hapten exposure. Study as a whole: Alopecia areata, totalis or universalis affected patients who were mostly female.

Regarding the study as a whole: Among expanded TCRs, significantly more large CDR3 similarity clusters formed than among controls.

This clonotype has only a few counts. No antigen is known for it. Unique molecular identifiers were affixed to discrete cDNA molecules within the library. TCRdb re-analysed the RACE reads in MiXCR, keeping a single row per CDR3 protein. This table holds 85,000 to 130,000 distinct CDR3 sequences, about 12% found once. Time point reported: pre-sensitization, week 0. Treatment specified: therapeutic diphenylcyclopropenone sensitization with weekly scalp DPC. Total RNA was extracted from unfractionated whole blood. Trimming left V 5 bases short and J 6 bases short, with 22 bases between. This CDR3 region has 16 residues. Germline-derived CDR1 and CDR2 are LNHDA and SQIVND (reference sequence).

The specimen comprised whole blood, sampled in connection with sensitization to the hapten diphenylcyclopropenone (DPC). The TCR originated in a woman aged 45-59 years with alopecia areata. Some clones in this sample may be carry-over from other donors' samples. This chain links TRBV19 with TRBJ1-2; D not resolved. CDR3 amino acids: CASSPWTSARLDGYTF. CDR3 sequence (DNA): TGTGCCAGTAGTCCCTGGACGTCCGCGCGGCTAGATGGCTACACCTTC.